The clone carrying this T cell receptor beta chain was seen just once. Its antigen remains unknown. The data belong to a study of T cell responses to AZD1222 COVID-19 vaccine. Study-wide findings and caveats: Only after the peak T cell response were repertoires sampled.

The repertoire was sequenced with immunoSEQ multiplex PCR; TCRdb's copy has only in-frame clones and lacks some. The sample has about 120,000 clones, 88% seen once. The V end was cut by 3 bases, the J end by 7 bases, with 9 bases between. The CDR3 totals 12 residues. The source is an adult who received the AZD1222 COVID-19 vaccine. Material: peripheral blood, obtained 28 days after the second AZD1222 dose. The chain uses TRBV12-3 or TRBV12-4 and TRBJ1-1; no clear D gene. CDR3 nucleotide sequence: TGTGCCAGCAGTTTCTTTCAGTTTGAAGCTTTCTTT. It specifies CASSFFQFEAFF.